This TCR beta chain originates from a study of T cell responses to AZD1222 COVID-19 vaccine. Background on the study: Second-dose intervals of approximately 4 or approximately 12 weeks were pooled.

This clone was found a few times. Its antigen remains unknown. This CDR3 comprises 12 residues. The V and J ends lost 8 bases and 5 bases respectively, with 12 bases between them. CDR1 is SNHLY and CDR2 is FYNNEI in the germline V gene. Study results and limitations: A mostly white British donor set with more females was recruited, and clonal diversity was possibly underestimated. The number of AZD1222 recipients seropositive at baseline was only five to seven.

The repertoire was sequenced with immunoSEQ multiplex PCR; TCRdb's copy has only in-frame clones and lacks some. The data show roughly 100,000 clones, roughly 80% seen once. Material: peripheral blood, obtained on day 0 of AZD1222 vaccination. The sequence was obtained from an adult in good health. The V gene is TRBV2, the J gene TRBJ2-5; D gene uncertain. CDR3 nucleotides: TGTGCCAGCGGTTTTGCCCAGGAGACCCAGTACTTC. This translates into CASGFAQETQYF.